What follows is one T cell receptor beta chain and its context. This specimen comes from a study of blood T cell repertoires in COVID-19. Data came from immunoSEQ multiplex PCR; TCRdb stores just in-frame clones and leaves some out. This table has tens of thousands of clones, about 89% appearing once. This CDR3 contains 14 residues. Trimming took off 3 bases at V and 2 bases at J, with 11 bases between the two ends. Germline CDR1 is GTSNPN and CDR2 is SVGIG (reference sequence). Sequenced sample: peripheral blood. The V call is TRBV30, the J call TRBJ1-3; D is possibly TRBD1 (6 bases). This clonotype was sampled from a man aged 65 to 85 with active or convalescent COVID-19. The CDR3 DNA follows: TGTGCCTGGAGCGGACAGATTCCTGGAAACACCATATATTTT. Encoded protein: CAWSGQIPGNTIYF.